These 26 T cell receptor beta chains were all obtained from the same sample, sequenced in a study of T cells after yellow fever vaccination. MiXCR, applied by TCRdb to the 5' RACE reads, yields one record per CDR3 protein. The sample yields some 120,000 distinct CDR3 sequences, approximately 14% seen once. Here the sequenced sample was CD8+ T cells sorted from PBMCs, taken 5 days after the yellow fever booster vaccination. The receptors originated from a man younger than 35 who received the YFV17D yellow fever vaccine.

This clonotype was picked up many times. This sequence joins TRBV4-1 and TRBJ1-5, with D uncertain. The CDR3 is 15 residues long. V lost 4 bases and J lost 0, with 10 bases in between. Germline V gives CDR1 MGHRA, CDR2 YSYEKL. The CDR3 reads CASSPRHVSNQPQHF. The CDR3 DNA sequence: TGCGCCAGCAGCCCGCGGCACGTTAGCAATCAGCCCCAGCATTTT.

This chain links TRBV12-3 or TRBV12-4 with TRBJ2-1; D perhaps matches TRBD2 (7 bases). V was cut by 1 base and J by 7 bases, with 11 bases left in between. The CDR3 sequence is 14 residues long. In nucleotides, the CDR3 is TGTGCCAGCAGTTTAGTGGGGGGGCCAAATGAGCAGTTCTTC. It translates to CASSLVGGPNEQFF.

This rearrangement joins TRBV5-4 to TRBJ1-6; D perhaps matches TRBD1 (5 bases). The germline V and J ends were trimmed by 5 bases and 10 bases, with 13 bases remaining between them. CDR1 is SGHNT and CDR2 is YYREEE in the germline V gene (reference sequence). The CDR3 contains 13 residues. DNA of the CDR3: TGTGCCAGCAGGACTGGGGCCGGATCACCCCTCCACTTT. Protein product: CASRTGAGSPLHF.

This rearrangement joins TRBV7-8 to TRBJ1-5; the D gene is possibly TRBD1 (5 bases). Deletions cut 5 bases from V and 1 base from J, with 9 bases between. The V gene's germline CDR1 is SGHVS and CDR2 FQNEAQ. The CDR3 has 14 amino acids. The CDR3 here is CASSPTVSNQPQHF. CDR3 sequence (DNA): TGTGCCAGCAGCCCGACAGTAAGCAATCAGCCCCAGCATTTT.

This chain's CDR3 is CASSLAGGLLGEQFF. CDR3 bases: TGTGCCAGCAGCTTAGCGGGGGGGCTTTTGGGTGAGCAGTTCTTC. The chain employs TRBV7-2 and TRBJ2-1, with D possibly being TRBD2 (7 bases). The CDR3 totals 15 residues. The ends were cut back, 0 bases at V and 9 bases at J, with 15 bases in the middle. CDR1 SGHTA and CDR2 FQGNSA come from the germline V gene.

In this sample, this clonotype turned up a few times. The chain couples TRBV5-1 to TRBJ2-7, with D perhaps matching TRBD2 (6 bases). In germline, CDR1 is SGHRS, CDR2 YFSETQ. V was pared by 3 bases and J by 6 bases, with 19 bases between. There are 15 residues in the CDR3. CDR3 in DNA: TGCGCCAGCAGCTGGGGGACTTCCCTGGAGAGCGAGCAGTACTTC. Amino acids: CASSWGTSLESEQYF.

This chain uses TRBV14 with TRBJ1-6; possibly TRBD1 for D (6 bases). Germline-derived CDR1 and CDR2 are SGHDN and FVKESK. The V gene lost 3 bases and the J gene lost 0 bases, with 15 bases spanning the gap. The CDR3 runs to 18 residues. The CDR3 loop is CASSHRRPGDSYNSPLHF. In DNA form, the CDR3 reads TGTGCCAGCAGCCACAGAAGACCAGGGGACTCCTATAATTCACCCCTCCACTTT.

This clonotype was recorded once. The rearrangement uses TRBV21-1 and TRBJ2-5. TRBV21-1 corresponds to a pseudogene. The CDR3 loop spans 15 amino acids. The CDR3 sequence is CASSKRGLISDRKYF. CDR3 bases: TGTGCCAGCAGCAAAAGAGGCCTTATTTCGGATAGGAAGTACTTC.

For the CDR3, the DNA is TGCGCCAGCAGCTCGAGGGGTGGCACAGATACGCAGTATTTT. It encodes CASSSRGGTDTQYF. The gene calls are TRBV5-1 and TRBJ2-3; D is possibly TRBD1 or TRBD2 (5 bases each). The CDR3 totals 14 residues. Per the germline V gene, CDR1 is SGHRS and CDR2 is YFSETQ. The germline V and J ends were trimmed by 3 bases and 1 base, with 9 bases remaining between them.

This chain links TRBV4-2 with TRBJ2-2, with 8 bases fitting TRBD1. With V trimmed by 3 bases and J by 1 base, 1 base remained unmatched. Per the germline V gene, CDR1 is LGHNA and CDR2 is YNFKEQ. CDR3 length equals 15 residues. The CDR3 spells CASSHGTGNTGELFF. CDR3 coding DNA: TGTGCCAGCAGCCACGGGACAGGGAACACCGGGGAGCTGTTTTTT.

This clonotype was seen a few times. V gene TRBV5-1 combines with J gene TRBJ2-5, with 10 bases identical to TRBD1. Trimming at V came to 0 bases and at J to 4 bases, leaving 9 bases not matched to a gene. CDR1 and CDR2 from the germline V gene are SGHRS and YFSETQ. This CDR3 has 17 amino acids. The CDR3 coding sequence is TGCGCCAGCAGCTTGGCCGGGACAGGGGAGACCCGAGAGACCCAGTACTTC. Translation: CASSLAGTGETRETQYF.

The chain joins TRBV20-1 to TRBJ2-1; maybe TRBD2 (6 bases). Between the trimmed V and J ends, which lost 0 bases and 5 bases, there was a span of 14 bases. Per the germline V gene, CDR1 is DFQATT and CDR2 is SNEGSKA (reference sequence). The CDR3 extends over 15 amino acids. In DNA form, the CDR3 reads TGCAGTGCTAGAGATCGGGGCGGGGAAAACAATGAGCAGTTCTTC. Amino acid sequence: CSARDRGGENNEQFF.

The rearrangement uses TRBV12-3 or TRBV12-4 and TRBJ1-3, with D hard to call. V was shortened by 11 bases and J by 4 bases, with 9 bases between the two germline ends. The length of the CDR3 is 11 residues. The CDR3: CAHLTGNTIYF. As DNA, the CDR3 is TGTGCCCATTTAACCGGAAACACCATATATTTT.

The chain links TRBV18 to TRBJ2-1; 9 bases are a match to TRBD1. The CDR3 extends over 14 amino acids. CDR1 and CDR2 (germline): KGHSH, LQKENI. J lost 8 bases, V lost 4 bases, and 6 bases had no gene match. The chain's CDR3 is CASSRPGQGDEQFF. CDR3 coding DNA: TGTGCCAGCTCACGTCCGGGACAGGGCGATGAGCAGTTCTTC.

The table lists this clonotype with a few counts. The J gene is TRBJ1-1, the V gene TRBV7-9; TRBD1 is a possible D gene (6 bases). This CDR3 comprises 17 residues. Trimming left V 0 bases short and J 1 base short, with 15 bases between. Germline CDR1 and CDR2: SEHNR and FQNEAQ (reference sequence). CDR3 amino acids: CASSLAVLGAGNTEAFF. In nucleotides, the CDR3 is TGTGCCAGCAGCTTAGCGGTGTTGGGGGCGGGGAACACTGAAGCTTTCTTT.

This clonotype occurred a few times. This sequence joins TRBV6-6 and TRBJ2-1; D is possibly TRBD1 (6 bases). V lost 7 bases and J 10 bases, leaving 14 bases between the germline ends. CDR1 and CDR2 from the germline V gene are MNHNY and SVGAGI (reference sequence). The CDR3 sequence is 12 residues long. CDR3: CASNNRALEQFF. CDR3 bases: TGTGCCAGCAATAACAGGGCCTTGGAGCAGTTCTTC.

This clonotype was seen repeatedly, ten times or more. The chain carries TRBV29-1 and TRBJ2-1, with a possible D match to TRBD1 (5 bases). The length of the CDR3 is 12 residues. In germline, CDR1 is SQVTM, CDR2 ANQGSEA. With 4 bases removed from V and 9 bases from J, the gap between germline ends came to 13 bases. This CDR3 is CSVGAGLGEQFF. Written as DNA, the CDR3 is TGCAGCGTTGGTGCAGGGTTGGGTGAGCAGTTCTTC.

This clonotype was seen a handful of times. The V gene is TRBV4-1, the J gene TRBJ2-3; a possible D gene is TRBD2 (5 bases). Between the trimmed V and J ends, which lost 0 bases and 2 bases, there was a span of 12 bases. There are 16 residues in the CDR3. Per the germline V gene, CDR1 is MGHRA and CDR2 is YSYEKL. DNA of the CDR3: TGCGCCAGCAGCCAAGAGGGAGCGGCCCCCACAGATACGCAGTATTTT. It codes for CASSQEGAAPTDTQYF.

With respect to this clonotype: A much more abundant neighbour one base away suggests this may be a read error. The chain has TRBV6-1 and TRBJ2-3; TRBD2 agrees at 9 bases. CDR3 length: 15 residues. V shed 1 base, J shed 2 bases, and the junction held 1 base outside the gene matches. CDR1 is MNHNS and CDR2 is SASEGT in the germline V gene. The CDR3 sequence is CASSEGGGATDTQYF. The CDR3 region has the DNA TGTGCCAGCAGTGAAGGCGGGGGGGCCACAGATACGCAGTATTTT.

The chain uses TRBV9 and TRBJ2-1; 11 bases are a match to TRBD2. The CDR3 runs to 16 residues. The germline gives CDR1 SGDLS, CDR2 YYNGEE. Unmatched junction bases numbered 4, after V lost 0 bases and J lost 5 bases. The CDR3 spells CASSVVMTSGDNEQFF. The CDR3 DNA is TGTGCCAGCAGCGTAGTTATGACTAGCGGGGACAATGAGCAGTTCTTC.

This clonotype was counted between two and nine times. This chain uses TRBV7-9 with TRBJ2-3; tentative D call: TRBD1 (6 bases). The germline CDR1 and CDR2 sequences are SEHNR and FQNEAQ (reference sequence). The CDR3 has 15 amino acids. V was pared by 5 bases and J by 2 bases, with 14 bases between. The CDR3 here is CASSTPTGDTDTQYF. In DNA, the CDR3 is TGTGCCAGCAGCACCCCGACAGGAGACACAGATACGCAGTATTTT.

This clonotype turned up a few times. The chain has TRBV7-2 and TRBJ2-2; the D is unclear. This CDR3 comprises 14 residues. Trimming took off 3 bases at V and 6 bases at J, with 11 bases between the two ends. Germline V gene sequence: CDR1 SGHTA, CDR2 FQGNSA. The chain's CDR3 is CASSFLSWAGELFF. CDR3 DNA sequence: TGTGCCAGCAGCTTTCTCAGTTGGGCCGGGGAGCTGTTTTTT.

This clonotype was observed a few times. The chain has TRBV9 and TRBJ1-4; D gene unclear. Trimming removed 3 bases at V and 4 bases at J, with 4 bases between. The CDR3 runs 12 residues. CDR1 and CDR2 from the germline V gene are SGDLS and YYNGEE. CDR3 protein: CASSGINEKLFF. The CDR3 DNA sequence: TGTGCCAGCAGCGGGATTAATGAAAAACTGTTTTTT.

This clonotype was seen a handful of times. V and J are TRBV11-2 and TRBJ2-1, with TRBD2 matching 7 bases. Germline lookup yields CDR1 SGHAT and CDR2 FQNNGV. This CDR3 has 15 residues. V shed 6 bases and J 5 bases; nucleotides not matched to a gene: 10. CDR3 bases: TGTGCCAGCAGTATGGGGGGGAGCCTAAACAATGAGCAGTTCTTC. Its translation is CASSMGGSLNNEQFF.

The V call is TRBV4-1, the J call TRBJ2-1, with a possible D match to TRBD2 (6 bases). Trimming took 4 bases from V and 9 from J, leaving 16 bases between them. Germline V gives CDR1 MGHRA, CDR2 YSYEKL. CDR3 length: 14 amino acids. For the CDR3, the DNA is TGCGCCAGCAGCCCCGGAAGCGGGTATGGTGAGCAGTTCTTC. Amino acids: CASSPGSGYGEQFF.

CDR3 sequence: CASSQEDRWEAFF. The CDR3 coding sequence is TGTGCCAGCAGCCAGGAGGACAGATGGGAAGCTTTCTTT. The V gene is TRBV4-2, the J gene TRBJ1-1, with TRBD1 as a possible D gene (6 bases). V lost 3 bases and J lost 8, with 13 bases in between. Germline assignment: CDR1 LGHNA and CDR2 YNFKEQ. The CDR3 totals 13 residues.